These T cell receptor beta chains were read from a single sample in a study of PD-1 blockade in mismatch repair-deficient tumors. Some clones are missing from TCRdb's copy, which holds only in-frame ones; the method was immunoSEQ multiplex PCR. The sample lists tens of thousands of clones, 85% occurring once. Sequences were derived from peripheral blood, sampled roughly 76 weeks after starting pembrolizumab. The receptors stem from an adult with mismatch repair-deficient cancer. The CDR3 runs from the conserved cysteine through the conserved F or W. D genes are given only for firm matches. Clone size, where shown, is once, few, many, or a class for clones that have expanded.

abundance: NA
v_gene: TRBV9
len: 14
j_gene: TRBJ2-7
d_gene: TRBD1
CDR3nt: TGTGCCAGCAGCCGTCTCGGACAGGGTTACGAGCAGTACTTC
CDR3aa: CASSRLGQGYEQYF

abundance: NA
v_gene: TRBV19
len: 13
j_gene: TRBJ2-5
d_gene: NA
CDR3nt: TGTGCCAGTAGTCGAGGGGAAGGAGAGACCCAGTACTTC
CDR3aa: CASSRGEGETQYF

abundance: NA
v_gene: TRBV7-2
len: 17
j_gene: TRBJ2-6
d_gene: NA
CDR3nt: TGTGCCAGCACCCCGTCCCCCCGGGCGACTGGGGCCAACGTCCTGACTTTC
CDR3aa: CASTPSPRATGANVLTF

abundance: NA
v_gene: TRBV27
len: 13
j_gene: TRBJ2-4
d_gene: TRBD2
CDR3nt: TGTGCCAGCAGTGCGGGACTAGTAGACATTCAGTACTTC
CDR3aa: CASSAGLVDIQYF

abundance: NA
v_gene: TRBV18
len: 14
j_gene: TRBJ2-6
d_gene: NA
CDR3nt: TGTGCCGCATCCTCGGAGTCTGGGGCCAACGTCCTGACTTTC
CDR3aa: CAASSESGANVLTF

abundance: few
v_gene: TRBV10-3
len: 16
j_gene: TRBJ2-1
d_gene: TRBD2
CDR3nt: TGTGCCACCGACGGTACCGGGACTAGCGGGACCAATGAGCAGTTCTTC
CDR3aa: CATDGTGTSGTNEQFF

abundance: NA
v_gene: TRBV5-4
len: 15
j_gene: TRBJ2-1
d_gene: TRBD2
CDR3nt: TGTGCCAGCAGCCAAGATAGCGGGAGTATCTATGAGCAGTTCTTC
CDR3aa: CASSQDSGSIYEQFF

abundance: NA
v_gene: TRBV5-4
len: 17
j_gene: TRBJ1-2
d_gene: NA
CDR3nt: TGTGCCAGCAGCGGGGGGGTCGAGTTATCAATTCGGTATGGCTACACCTTC
CDR3aa: CASSGGVELSIRYGYTF

abundance: NA
v_gene: TRBV11-2
len: 14
j_gene: TRBJ2-7
d_gene: TRBD2
CDR3nt: TGTGCCAGCAGCTCGCGACTAGCGGTTTACGAGCAGTACTTC
CDR3aa: CASSSRLAVYEQYF

abundance: NA
v_gene: TRBV5-6
len: 16
j_gene: TRBJ1-5
d_gene: TRBD1
CDR3nt: TGTGCCAGCAGCTTCGGGACAGGGTCTACAAATCAGCCCCAGCATTTT
CDR3aa: CASSFGTGSTNQPQHF

abundance: NA
v_gene: TRBV4-1
len: 15
j_gene: TRBJ2-3
d_gene: NA
CDR3nt: TGCGCCAGCAGCCAAGACGCAGCGGAGTGGGATACGCAGTATTTT
CDR3aa: CASSQDAAEWDTQYF

abundance: once
v_gene: TRBV5-1
len: 15
j_gene: TRBJ2-5
d_gene: NA
CDR3nt: TGCGCCAGTGGGACCCGGGACTCCCTTCGGGAGACCCAGTACTTC
CDR3aa: CASGTRDSLRETQYF

abundance: NA
v_gene: TRBV5-4
len: 14
j_gene: TRBJ1-5
d_gene: NA
CDR3nt: TGTGCCAGCAGCCCCGACCCCAGGAATCAGCCCCAGCATTTT
CDR3aa: CASSPDPRNQPQHF

abundance: NA
v_gene: TRBV5-1
len: 13
j_gene: TRBJ2-5
d_gene: NA
CDR3nt: TGCGCCAGCAGCTCGACTGGGGGGGAGACCCAGTACTTC
CDR3aa: CASSSTGGETQYF